The 30 T cell receptor beta chains presented below share a single source sample, sequenced in a study of T cells in Graves' hyperthyroidism and ophthalmopathy (dated by TCRdb to between 2017 and 2020). The library was generated by multiplex PCR. Sequencing relied on an Illumina HiSeq 2000. The TCR beta CDR3 regions were amplified from the RNA transcripts. For the first round of RT-PCR on the TCR CDR3, the HTBI primer set was used together with the Qiagen OneStep RT-PCR kit. The public reads were reprocessed in TCRdb via fastp at Q25 and MiXCR, keeping in-frame beta chains. Rows merge per CDR3 protein into single entries with the most common DNA and genes. The sample yields about 770,000 distinct CDR3 sequences; roughly 20% were counted once. Jointly, the top ten make up 16% of the sample. Sequencing was performed on blood. The receptor source for this set is a woman aged 50 to 60 with Graves' hyperthyroidism that later progressed to Graves' ophthalmopathy.

This clonotype was observed a handful of times. J is TRBJ2-7 and V is TRBV4-1; 8 bases agree with TRBD1. The CDR3 consists of 14 residues. J gave up 3 bases and V 3 bases, and 4 bases lay outside the gene matches. Germline assignment: CDR1 MGHRA and CDR2 YSYEKL. Written as DNA, the CDR3 is TGCGCCAGCAGCCAGGGACAGGTATACTACGAGCAGTACTTC. Its translation is CASSQGQVYYEQYF.

The chain couples TRBV6-2 or TRBV6-3 to TRBJ2-2; no clear D. V shed 6 bases and J shed 5 bases, with 10 bases lying between them. This CDR3 spans 13 amino acids. Germline V gene data show CDR1 as MNHEY and CDR2 as SVGEGT. CDR3 coding DNA: TGTGCCAGCAGGATGTGGGTGACCGGGGAGCTGTTTTTT. It yields the protein CASRMWVTGELFF.

This clonotype was counted ten times or more. The V and J genes are TRBV3-1 and TRBJ2-4; D is ambiguous. V was clipped by 1 base and J by 8 bases, with 3 bases between them. The CDR3 consists of 11 residues. Looked up from germline, CDR1 is LGHDT and CDR2 is YNNKEL (reference sequence). The CDR3 reads CASSQGDIQYF. The CDR3 DNA reads as TGTGCCAGCAGCCAAGGGGACATTCAGTACTTC.

This clonotype was detected many times. The chain carries TRBV20-1 and TRBJ1-1; D might be TRBD1 (6 bases). The CDR3 runs 17 residues. Germline CDR1 reads DFQATT; CDR2 reads SNEGSKA (reference sequence). Deletions cut 0 bases from V and 8 bases from J, with 25 bases between. CDR3 DNA: TGCAGTGCTAGAGAAGGTAAATCGTGGGGACAAGGACCCGAAGCTTTCTTT. Protein product: CSAREGKSWGQGPEAFF.

The V gene is TRBV20-1, the J gene TRBJ1-2, with 7 positions matching TRBD1. The CDR3 has 12 residues. Germline V gene sequence: CDR1 DFQATT, CDR2 SNEGSKA (reference sequence). CDR3 residues: CRGDRANYGYTF. The CDR3 DNA sequence: TGCAGGGGAGACAGGGCTAACTATGGCTACACCTTC.

The table lists this clonotype with many counts. V gene TRBV11-1 combines with J gene TRBJ2-4; 7 positions match TRBD1. CDR1 and CDR2 (germline): SGHAT, FQDESV (reference sequence). Trimming at V came to 5 bases and at J to 1 base, leaving 8 bases not matched to a gene. The length of the CDR3 is 16 residues. CDR3 residues: CASSPGTDTAKNIQYF. The CDR3 DNA follows: TGTGCCAGCAGCCCCGGGACAGATACTGCCAAAAACATTCAGTACTTC.

This clonotype was recorded at least ten times. The V call is TRBV12-3 or TRBV12-4, the J call TRBJ1-2; D ambiguous. The CDR3 covers 12 residues. The V end lost 8 bases, the J end lost 8 bases, and 15 bases lay between the germline ends. The CDR3 DNA follows: TGTGCCAGCGAAACGCTTAGTATGGGCTACACCTTC. Encoded protein: CASETLSMGYTF.

The chain recombines TRBV7-9 with TRBJ2-7; TRBD2 matches at 10 bases. Trimming cost V 7 bases and J 3 bases; bases outside gene matches: 6. Germline CDR1 is SEHNR and CDR2 is FQNEAQ (reference sequence). The CDR3 runs to 14 residues. Written as DNA, the CDR3 is TGTGCCAGCAAAATAGCGGGAGGAGGCTACGAGCAGTACTTC. As protein: CASKIAGGGYEQYF.

This clonotype was detected ten times or more. The chain is built from TRBV30 and TRBJ1-2, with TRBD1 matching 8 bases. CDR3 length: 13 residues. From germline, CDR1 is GTSNPN and CDR2 SVGIG (reference sequence). The trim removed 4 bases at V and 7 bases at J, leaving 8 bases unmatched. This chain's CDR3 is CAWKDRAVGGYTF. For the CDR3, the DNA is TGTGCCTGGAAGGACAGGGCGGTAGGTGGCTACACCTTC.

On this clonotype itself: With a much larger clone just one base away, this may be a read error. This rearrangement joins TRBV5-1 to TRBJ1-1; unclear D gene. CDR3 size: 14 residues. The germline CDR1 and CDR2 sequences are SGHRS and YFSETQ. In nucleotides, the CDR3 is TGCGCCAGCAGCTTGGACGAACTTAACACTAAAGCTTTCTTT. It translates to CASSLDELNTKAFF.

This clonotype was recorded a few times. V gene TRBV20-1 combines with J gene TRBJ1-2, with a weak D call TRBD1 (5 bases). The CDR3 has 13 amino acids. Trimming took off 0 bases at V and 7 bases at J, with 12 bases between the two ends. Per germline, CDR1 DFQATT and CDR2 SNEGSKA (reference sequence). The CDR3 DNA is TGCAGTGCTAGAGATTGGGGGGTTGGTGGCTACACCTTC. This encodes CSARDWGVGGYTF.

This clonotype occurred many times. The V gene is TRBV13, the J gene TRBJ2-7; 8 nucleotides line up with TRBD2. The germline V gene encodes CDR1 PRHDT and CDR2 FYEKMQ (reference sequence). V lost 0 bases to trimming and J lost 4 bases; unmatched junction nucleotides: 5. This CDR3 is 15 amino acids long. The CDR3 DNA is TGTGCCAGCAGCTTAGGCGCGGTAGCGGGGTACGAGCAGTACTTC. It yields the protein CASSLGAVAGYEQYF.

The chain carries TRBV7-9 and TRBJ1-1; D might be TRBD1 (6 bases). CDR3 length equals 14 residues. Trimming removed 5 bases from V and 6 bases from J, with 16 bases in between. The germline gives CDR1 SEHNR, CDR2 FQNEAQ (reference sequence). The CDR3 DNA follows: TGTGCCAGCAGCCATACGAGGGGGGACCCTGAAGCTTTCTTT. Amino acids: CASSHTRGDPEAFF.

This clonotype was observed at least ten times. V usage is TRBV12-3 or TRBV12-4 and J usage is TRBJ2-3, with D uncertain. The CDR3 runs 16 residues. Trimming shortened V by 4 bases and J by 0 bases, and 14 bases separated the two germline ends. CDR3 residues: CASSSPLLPSTDTQYF. The CDR3 DNA is TGTGCCAGCAGTTCGCCCCTACTACCTAGCACAGATACGCAGTATTTT.

This chain uses TRBV5-6 with TRBJ1-1; no clear D gene. Germline CDR1 and CDR2: SGHDT and YYEEEE. Trimming cost V 1 base and J 4 bases, with 8 bases left between them. This CDR3 is 13 amino acids long. This chain's CDR3 is CASSLPASTEAFF. CDR3 in DNA: TGTGCCAGCAGCTTGCCGGCTTCCACTGAAGCTTTCTTT.

This chain uses TRBV12-3 or TRBV12-4 with TRBJ2-5; D gene uncertain. The V end lost 6 bases, the J end lost 3 bases, and 17 bases lay between the germline ends. This CDR3 comprises 15 residues. This CDR3 is CASSQSPGLEETQYF. The CDR3 coding sequence is TGTGCCAGCAGCCAGTCCCCGGGTCTTGAAGAGACCCAGTACTTC.

The J gene is TRBJ2-1, the V gene TRBV20-1, with a weak D call TRBD2 (6 bases). Germline V lookup: CDR1 DFQATT, CDR2 SNEGSKA (reference sequence). This CDR3 comprises 17 residues. V lost 0 bases, J lost 4 bases, and 19 bases lay in between. This chain's CDR3 is CSAREPVLAGYYNEQFF. CDR3 nucleotides: TGCAGTGCTAGAGAGCCCGTACTAGCTGGGTATTACAATGAGCAGTTCTTC.

This clonotype was detected ten times or more. This chain joins TRBV2 and TRBJ1-2; possibly TRBD1 for D (5 bases). Germline V gene lookup returns CDR1 SNHLY and CDR2 FYNNEI. CDR3 length: 15 amino acids. V shed 3 bases and J shed 3 bases, with 14 bases lying between them. Here the CDR3 DNA reads TGTGCCAGCAGTGACGGGTGGGGCTCTGACTATGGCTACACCTTC. This gives the protein CASSDGWGSDYGYTF.

This clonotype was seen only a few times. The chain carries TRBV24-1 and TRBJ2-5; D is ambiguous. Trimming pared 1 base from V and 5 bases from J, leaving 13 bases between. Germline CDR1 reads KGHDR; CDR2 reads SFDVKD. The CDR3 loop spans 15 amino acids. The CDR3 DNA follows: TGTGCCACCAGTGATTTCGCTCCAGGTGTTGAGACCCAGTACTTC. Amino acid sequence: CATSDFAPGVETQYF.

The chain couples TRBV27 to TRBJ1-5; 7 positions agree with TRBD1. CDR3 size: 14 residues. The V gene's germline CDR1 is MNHEY and CDR2 SMNVEV (reference sequence). The trim removed 4 bases at V and 7 bases at J, leaving 7 bases unmatched. CDR3 residues: CASSSGQSRQPQHF. The CDR3 bases are TGTGCCAGCAGTTCGGGACAGTCTAGACAGCCCCAGCATTTT.

The rearrangement joins TRBV2 to TRBJ1-1; D gene uncertain. Germline-derived CDR1 and CDR2 are SNHLY and FYNNEI. The CDR3 is 14 amino acids. The ends were cut back, 3 bases at V and 6 bases at J, with 14 bases in the middle. CDR3 nucleotide sequence: TGTGCCAGCAGTGACCGGGGAGAAAGCTCTGAAGCTTTCTTT. It encodes CASSDRGESSEAFF. Complete variable domain (other parts from reference TRBV2 and TRBJ1-1): EPEVTQTPSHQVTQMGQEVILRCVPISNHLYFYWYRQILGQKVEFLVSFYNNEISEKSEIFDDQFSVERPDGSNFTLKIRSTKLEDSAMYFCASSDRGESSEAFFGQGTRLTVV.

Many counts were recorded for this clonotype. The CDR3 sequence: CASGTGNYGYTF. CDR3 sequence (DNA): TGTGCCAGTGGGACAGGGAACTATGGCTACACCTTC. The rearrangement uses TRBV2 and TRBJ1-2; 9 nucleotides match TRBD1. This CDR3 spans 12 amino acids. Unmatched junction bases numbered 1, after V lost 9 bases and J lost 2 bases. The germline CDR1 and CDR2 sequences are SNHLY and FYNNEI. The full variable domain, with the rest looked up from reference TRBV2 and TRBJ1-2, is EPEVTQTPSHQVTQMGQEVILRCVPISNHLYFYWYRQILGQKVEFLVSFYNNEISEKSEIFDDQFSVERPDGSNFTLKIRSTKLEDSAMYFCASGTGNYGYTFGSGTRLTVV.

In regard to this clonotype: With a much larger clone just one base away, this may be a read error. The chain couples TRBV5-1 to TRBJ2-5; D is uncertain. V dropped 0 bases and J dropped 3 bases, with 6 bases sitting between them. The CDR3 consists of 13 residues. CDR1 SGHRS and CDR2 YFSETQ come from the germline V gene. The CDR3 region is CASSLGFKETQYF. The CDR3 DNA sequence: TGCGCCAGCAGCTTGGGATTCAAAGAGACCCAGTACTTC.

This clonotype was seen repeatedly, ten times or more. The gene calls are TRBV20-1 and TRBJ2-1, with D perhaps matching TRBD2 (6 bases). V was shortened by 6 bases and J by 9 bases, with 21 bases between the two germline ends. CDR3 length: 14 residues. The V gene's germline CDR1 is DFQATT and CDR2 SNEGSKA (reference sequence). For the CDR3, the DNA is TGCAGTGCACCGGCGGGGAGGAGCTTGGGTGAGCAGTTCTTC. Its translation: CSAPAGRSLGEQFF.

In DNA form, the CDR3 reads TGCGCCAGCAGCCAAGGGTTGGGAGATGGCTACACCTTC. It translates to CASSQGLGDGYTF. This chain links TRBV4-1 with TRBJ1-2; D is uncertain. The V gene's germline CDR1 is MGHRA and CDR2 YSYEKL. V was cut by 1 base and J by 6 bases, with 9 bases left in between. The CDR3 is made up of 13 amino acids.

This clonotype came up a few times. The chain has TRBV5-1 and TRBJ1-2; D unresolved. Trimming removed 0 bases at V and 3 bases at J, with 9 bases between. The germline CDR1 and CDR2 sequences are SGHRS and YFSETQ. This CDR3 comprises 14 residues. This CDR3 is CASSLGQTDYGYTF. In DNA, the CDR3 is TGCGCCAGCAGCTTGGGGCAAACCGACTATGGCTACACCTTC.

The V gene is TRBV12-3 or TRBV12-4, the J gene TRBJ2-4; TRBD1 matches 7 bases. The V gene end was trimmed by 5 bases and the J gene end by 8 bases; junction bases not matched to a gene: 3. CDR3 size: 12 residues. CDR3 bases: TGTGCCAGCAGTGAGGGGGCGGACATTCAGTACTTC. It yields the protein CASSEGADIQYF.

The V and J genes are TRBV20-1 and TRBJ1-2; D is unresolved. The CDR3 is made up of 15 amino acids. V lost 3 bases and J lost 2, with 16 bases in between. CDR1 is DFQATT and CDR2 is SNEGSKA in the germline V gene (reference sequence). CDR3 protein: CSASKFRGRNYGYTF. CDR3 bases: TGCAGTGCTAGTAAATTTCGCGGCAGGAACTATGGCTACACCTTC.

This clonotype was picked up many times. The chain combines TRBV27 with TRBJ1-1; TRBD1 matches at 8 bases. V was clipped by 0 bases and J by 11 bases; unmatched bases: 11. The CDR3 has 15 amino acids. From germline, CDR1 is MNHEY and CDR2 SMNVEV (reference sequence). The CDR3 nucleotides are TGTGCCAGCAGTTTATCGCAGGGGGCCAAGGATCGGGCTTTCTTT. Protein product: CASSLSQGAKDRAFF.

This clonotype was detected ten times or more. V and J are TRBV6-1 and TRBJ1-1; D unresolved. V lost 0 bases and J lost 1, with 15 bases in between. The CDR3 contains 17 residues. Germline V gene data show CDR1 as MNHNS and CDR2 as SASEGT. The CDR3 nucleotides are TGTGCCAGCAGTGAAGCGCTTCGGGAACTCCCGAACACTGAAGCTTTCTTT. Amino acids: CASSEALRELPNTEAFF.